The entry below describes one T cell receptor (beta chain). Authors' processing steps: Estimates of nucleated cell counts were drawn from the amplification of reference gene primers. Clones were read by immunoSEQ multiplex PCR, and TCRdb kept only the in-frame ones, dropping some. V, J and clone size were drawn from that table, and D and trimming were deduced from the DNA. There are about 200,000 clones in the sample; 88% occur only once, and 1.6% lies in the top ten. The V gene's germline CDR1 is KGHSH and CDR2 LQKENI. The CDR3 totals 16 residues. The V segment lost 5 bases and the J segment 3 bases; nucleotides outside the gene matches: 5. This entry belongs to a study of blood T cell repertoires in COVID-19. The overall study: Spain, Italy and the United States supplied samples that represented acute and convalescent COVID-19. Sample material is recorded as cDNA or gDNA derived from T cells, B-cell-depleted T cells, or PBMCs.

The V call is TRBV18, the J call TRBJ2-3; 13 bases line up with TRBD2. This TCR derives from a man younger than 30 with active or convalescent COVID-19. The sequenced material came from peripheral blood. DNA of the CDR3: TGTGCCAGCTCATACAGGACTAGCGGGGGAACAGATACGCAGTATTTT. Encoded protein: CASSYRTSGGTDTQYF.